This T cell receptor beta chain was sequenced during a study of T cell responses to AZD1222 COVID-19 vaccine. Clones were read by immunoSEQ multiplex PCR, and TCRdb kept only the in-frame ones, dropping some. The data show 95,000 to 150,000 clones, 92% seen once. Sequencing used peripheral blood, obtained 28 days after the second AZD1222 dose. This sequence originates from an adult who received the AZD1222 COVID-19 vaccine.

The CDR3 protein is CAINLTPGGPYEQYF. In DNA, the CDR3 is TGTGCCATCAATTTAACCCCGGGGGGGCCCTACGAGCAGTACTTC. The chain couples TRBV10-3 to TRBJ2-7, with TRBD2 identical over 8 bases. Germline lookup yields CDR1 ENHRY and CDR2 SYGVKD. Trimming removed 7 bases from V and 2 bases from J; junction bases left unmatched: 10. There are 15 residues in the CDR3.